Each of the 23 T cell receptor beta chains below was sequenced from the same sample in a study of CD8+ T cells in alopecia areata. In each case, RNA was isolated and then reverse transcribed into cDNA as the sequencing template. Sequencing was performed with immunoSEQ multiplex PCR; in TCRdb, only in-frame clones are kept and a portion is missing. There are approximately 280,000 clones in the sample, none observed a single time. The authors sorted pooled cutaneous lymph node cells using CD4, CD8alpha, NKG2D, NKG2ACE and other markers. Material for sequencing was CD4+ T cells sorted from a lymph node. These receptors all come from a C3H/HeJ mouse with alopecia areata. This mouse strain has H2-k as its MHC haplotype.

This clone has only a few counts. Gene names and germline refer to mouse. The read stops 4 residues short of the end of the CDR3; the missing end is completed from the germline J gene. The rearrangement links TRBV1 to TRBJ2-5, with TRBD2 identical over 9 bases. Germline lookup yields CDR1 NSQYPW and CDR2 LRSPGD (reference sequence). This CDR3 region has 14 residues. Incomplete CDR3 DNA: TGCACCTGCAGTGCACTACTGGGGGGAGAC. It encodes CTCSALLGGD. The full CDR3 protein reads CTCSALLGGDTQYF.

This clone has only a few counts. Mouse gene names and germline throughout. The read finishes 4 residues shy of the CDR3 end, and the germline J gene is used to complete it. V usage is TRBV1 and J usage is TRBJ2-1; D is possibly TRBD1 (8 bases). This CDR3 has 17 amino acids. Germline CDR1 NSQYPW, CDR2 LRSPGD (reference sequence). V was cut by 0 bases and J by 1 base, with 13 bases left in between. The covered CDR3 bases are TGCACCTGCAGTGCAGATGGGGGGACAGGAAACTATGCT. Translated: CTCSADGGTGNYA. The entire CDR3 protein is CTCSADGGTGNYAEQFF.

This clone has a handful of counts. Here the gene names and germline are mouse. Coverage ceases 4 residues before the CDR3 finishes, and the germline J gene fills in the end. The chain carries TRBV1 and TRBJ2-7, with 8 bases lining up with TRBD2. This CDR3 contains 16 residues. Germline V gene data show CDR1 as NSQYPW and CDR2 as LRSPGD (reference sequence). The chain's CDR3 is CTCSADLLGANYEQYF. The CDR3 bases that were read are TGCACCTGCAGTGCAGATCTACTGGGGGCGAATTAT.

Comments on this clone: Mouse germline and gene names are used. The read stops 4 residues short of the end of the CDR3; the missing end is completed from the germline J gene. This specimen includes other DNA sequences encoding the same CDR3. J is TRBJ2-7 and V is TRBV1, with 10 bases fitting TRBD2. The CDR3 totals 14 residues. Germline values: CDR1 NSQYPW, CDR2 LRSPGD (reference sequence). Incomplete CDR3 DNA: TGCACCTGCAGTGCAGCTGGGGGGGCTTAT. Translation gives CTCSAAGGAY. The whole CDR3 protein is CTCSAAGGAYEQYF. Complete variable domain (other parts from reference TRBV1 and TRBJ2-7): VTLLEQNPRWRLVPRGQAVNLRCILKNSQYPWMSWYQQDLQKQLQWLFTLRSPGDKEVKSLPGADYLATRVTDTELRLQVANMSQGRTLYCTCSAAGGAYEQYFGPGTRLTVL.

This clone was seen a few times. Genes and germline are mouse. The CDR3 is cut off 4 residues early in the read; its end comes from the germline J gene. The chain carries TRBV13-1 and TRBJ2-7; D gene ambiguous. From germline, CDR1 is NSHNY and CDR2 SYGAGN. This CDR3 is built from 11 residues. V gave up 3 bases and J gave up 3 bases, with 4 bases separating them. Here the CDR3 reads CASSVLYEQYF. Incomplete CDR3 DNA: TGTGCCAGCAGTGTCCTCTAT.

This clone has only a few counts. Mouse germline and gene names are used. The CDR3 is CASGDHSLSAETLYF. The DNA read from the CDR3 is TGTGCCAGCGGTGACCACAGTCTTAGTGCAGAA. The chain has TRBV13-2 and TRBJ2-3; D is unresolved. The CDR3 is cut off 4 residues early in the read; its end comes from the germline J gene. The CDR3 has 15 amino acids. The V gene's germline CDR1 is NNHNN and CDR2 SYGAGS (reference sequence). The V end was cut by 2 bases, the J end by 0 bases, with 10 bases between.

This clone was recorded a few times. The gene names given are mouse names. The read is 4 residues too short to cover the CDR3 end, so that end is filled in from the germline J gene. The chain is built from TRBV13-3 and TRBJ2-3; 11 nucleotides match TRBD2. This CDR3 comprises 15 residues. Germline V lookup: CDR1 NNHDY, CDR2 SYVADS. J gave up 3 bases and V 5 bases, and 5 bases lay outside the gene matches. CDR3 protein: CASRPGLGAAETLYF. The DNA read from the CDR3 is TGTGCCAGCAGGCCGGGACTGGGGGCCGCAGAA.

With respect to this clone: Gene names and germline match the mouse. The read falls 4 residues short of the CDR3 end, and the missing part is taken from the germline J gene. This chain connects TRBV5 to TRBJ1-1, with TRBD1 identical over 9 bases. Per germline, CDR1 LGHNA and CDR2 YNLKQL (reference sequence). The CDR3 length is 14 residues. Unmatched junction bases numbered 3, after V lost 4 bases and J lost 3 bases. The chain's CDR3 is CASSLRTGDTEVFF. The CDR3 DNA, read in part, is TGTGCCAGCAGCCTCAGGACAGGGGACACA.

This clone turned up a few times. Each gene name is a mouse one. The CDR3 spells CASSDAITANTGQLYF. The DNA read from the CDR3 is TGTGCCAGCAGTGATGCAATAACAGCAAACACCGGG. The chain combines TRBV13-1 with TRBJ2-2; D is uncertain. The read ends 4 residues early relative to the CDR3; the germline J gene fills the gap. V dropped 0 bases and J dropped 0 bases, with 9 bases sitting between them. The CDR3 runs 16 residues. The germline V gene has CDR1 NSHNY and CDR2 SYGAGN.

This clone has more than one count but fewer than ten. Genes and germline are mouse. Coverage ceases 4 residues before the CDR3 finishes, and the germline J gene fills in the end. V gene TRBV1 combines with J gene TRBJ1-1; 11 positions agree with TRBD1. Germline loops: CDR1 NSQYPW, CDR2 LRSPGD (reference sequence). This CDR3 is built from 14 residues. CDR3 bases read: TGCACCTGCAGTGCCGGGACAGGGGGAGAA. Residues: CTCSAGTGGE. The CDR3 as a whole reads CTCSAGTGGEEVFF.

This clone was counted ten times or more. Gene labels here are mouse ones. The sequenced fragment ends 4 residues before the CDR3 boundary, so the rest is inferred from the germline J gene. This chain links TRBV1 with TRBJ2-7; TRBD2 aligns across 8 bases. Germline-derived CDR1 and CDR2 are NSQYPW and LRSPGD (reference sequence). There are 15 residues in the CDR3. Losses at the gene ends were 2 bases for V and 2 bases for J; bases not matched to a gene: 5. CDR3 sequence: CTCSATGTGTYEQYF. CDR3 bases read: TGCACCTGCAGTGCAACCGGGACTGGAACCTAT.

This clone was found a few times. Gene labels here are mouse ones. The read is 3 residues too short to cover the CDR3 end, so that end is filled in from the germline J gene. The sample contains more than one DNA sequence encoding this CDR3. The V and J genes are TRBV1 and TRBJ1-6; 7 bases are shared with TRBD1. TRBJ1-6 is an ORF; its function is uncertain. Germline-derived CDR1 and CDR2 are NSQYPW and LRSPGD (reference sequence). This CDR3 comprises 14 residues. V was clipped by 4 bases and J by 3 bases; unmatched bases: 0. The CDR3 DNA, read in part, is TGCACCTGCAGTGGGACAGGCTATAATTCGCCC. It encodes CTCSGTGYNSP. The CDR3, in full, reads CTCSGTGYNSPLYF.

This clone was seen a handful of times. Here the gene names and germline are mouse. CDR3 protein: CASSGGTAYNSPLYF. The DNA read from the CDR3 is TGTGCCAGCAGTGGAGGGACAGCCTATAATTCGCCC. The chain is built from TRBV13-1 and TRBJ1-6, with 7 bases aligning to TRBD1. The read ends 3 residues shy of where the CDR3 ends; the end is completed using the germline J gene. TRBJ1-6 is placed among ORFs of uncertain function. V dropped 3 bases and J dropped 2; count of bases not matched to a gene: 2. Germline V CDR1 and CDR2: NSHNY, SYGAGN. There are 15 residues in the CDR3.

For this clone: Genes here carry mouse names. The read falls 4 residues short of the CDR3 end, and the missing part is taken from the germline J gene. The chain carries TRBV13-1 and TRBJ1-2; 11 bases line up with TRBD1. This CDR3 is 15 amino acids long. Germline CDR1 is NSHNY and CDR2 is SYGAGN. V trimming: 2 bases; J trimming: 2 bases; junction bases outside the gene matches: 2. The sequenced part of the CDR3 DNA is TGTGCCAGCAGTGACCGGACAGGGGGCAACTCC. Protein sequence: CASSDRTGGNS. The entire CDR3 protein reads CASSDRTGGNSDYTF.

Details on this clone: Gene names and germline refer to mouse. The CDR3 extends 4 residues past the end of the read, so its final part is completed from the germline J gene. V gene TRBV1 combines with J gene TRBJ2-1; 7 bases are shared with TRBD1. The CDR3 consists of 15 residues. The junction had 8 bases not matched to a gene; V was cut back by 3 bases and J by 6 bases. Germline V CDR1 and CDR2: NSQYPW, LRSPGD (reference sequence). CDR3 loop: CTCSAMTGMVAEQFF. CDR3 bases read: TGCACCTGCAGTGCCATGACAGGGATGGTTGCT.

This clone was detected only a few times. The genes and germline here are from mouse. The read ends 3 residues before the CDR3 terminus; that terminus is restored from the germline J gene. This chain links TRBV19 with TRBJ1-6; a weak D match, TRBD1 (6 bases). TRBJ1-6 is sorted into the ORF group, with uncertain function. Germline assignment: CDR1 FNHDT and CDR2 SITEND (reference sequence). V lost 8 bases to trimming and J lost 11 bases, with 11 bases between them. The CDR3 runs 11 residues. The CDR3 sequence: CARRDTTPLYF. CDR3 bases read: TGTGCCAGACGGGACACGACGCCC.

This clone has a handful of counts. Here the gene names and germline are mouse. CDR3 bases read: TGTGCCAGCAGGAAAGACAGGGGGAGCTCC. Its translation: CASRKDRGSS. The full CDR3 protein reads CASRKDRGSSDYTF. The gene calls are TRBV13-1 and TRBJ1-2; 9 positions match TRBD1. The read falls 4 residues short of the CDR3 end, and the missing part is taken from the germline J gene. The CDR3 extends over 14 amino acids. CDR1 NSHNY and CDR2 SYGAGN come from the germline V gene. J was trimmed by 4 bases and V by 5 bases; bases with no gene match: 6.

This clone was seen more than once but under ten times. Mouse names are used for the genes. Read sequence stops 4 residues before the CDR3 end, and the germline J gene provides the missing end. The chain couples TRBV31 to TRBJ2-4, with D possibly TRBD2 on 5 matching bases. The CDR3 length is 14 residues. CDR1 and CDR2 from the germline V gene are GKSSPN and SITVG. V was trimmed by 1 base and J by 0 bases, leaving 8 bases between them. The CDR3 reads CAWSPWDSQNTLYF. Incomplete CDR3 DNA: TGTGCCTGGAGTCCCTGGGATAGTCAAAAC.

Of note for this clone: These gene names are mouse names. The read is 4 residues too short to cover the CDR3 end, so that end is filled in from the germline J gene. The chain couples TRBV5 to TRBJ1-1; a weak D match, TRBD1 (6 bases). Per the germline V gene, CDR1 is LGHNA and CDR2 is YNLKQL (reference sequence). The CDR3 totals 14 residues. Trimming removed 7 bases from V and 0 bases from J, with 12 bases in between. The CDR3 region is CASTRGGANTEVFF. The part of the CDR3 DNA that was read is TGTGCCAGCACCCGGGGGGGCGCAAACACA.

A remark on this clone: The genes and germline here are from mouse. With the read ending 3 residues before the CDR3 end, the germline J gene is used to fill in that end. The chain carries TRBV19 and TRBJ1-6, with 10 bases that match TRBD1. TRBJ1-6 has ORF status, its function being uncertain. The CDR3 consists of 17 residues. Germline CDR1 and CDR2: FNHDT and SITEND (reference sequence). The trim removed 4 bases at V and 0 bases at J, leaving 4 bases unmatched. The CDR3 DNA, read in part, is TGTGCCAGCAGTCTCGGACAGGGGGATTCCTATAATTCGCCC. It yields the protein CASSLGQGDSYNSP. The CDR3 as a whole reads CASSLGQGDSYNSPLYF.

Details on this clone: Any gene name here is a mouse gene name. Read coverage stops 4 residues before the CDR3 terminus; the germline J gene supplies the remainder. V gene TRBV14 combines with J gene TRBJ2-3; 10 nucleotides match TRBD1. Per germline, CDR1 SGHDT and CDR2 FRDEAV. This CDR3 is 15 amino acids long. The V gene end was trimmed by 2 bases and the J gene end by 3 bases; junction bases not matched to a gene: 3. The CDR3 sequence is CASSFAGQGAETLYF. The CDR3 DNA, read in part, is TGTGCCAGCAGTTTTGCGGGACAGGGGGCAGAA. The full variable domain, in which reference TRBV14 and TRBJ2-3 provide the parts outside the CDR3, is EAGVTQSPRYAVLQEGQAVSFWCDPISGHDTLYWYQQPRDQGPQLLVYFRDEAVIDNSQLPSDRFSAVRPKGTNSTLKIQSAKQGDTATYLCASSFAGQGAETLYFGSGTRLTVL.

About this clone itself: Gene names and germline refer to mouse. CDR3 in amino acids: CASSQDLLGGNQDTQYF. The sequenced CDR3 bases are TGTGCCAGCAGCCAAGATCTGCTGGGGGGTAACCAAGAC. The rearrangement joins TRBV5 to TRBJ2-5; the match to TRBD2 covers 8 bases. The CDR3 end falls 4 residues outside the read, so it is completed with the germline J gene. With V trimmed by 0 bases and J by 0 bases, 5 bases remained unmatched. The CDR3 is 17 residues long. Germline CDR1 LGHNA, CDR2 YNLKQL (reference sequence).

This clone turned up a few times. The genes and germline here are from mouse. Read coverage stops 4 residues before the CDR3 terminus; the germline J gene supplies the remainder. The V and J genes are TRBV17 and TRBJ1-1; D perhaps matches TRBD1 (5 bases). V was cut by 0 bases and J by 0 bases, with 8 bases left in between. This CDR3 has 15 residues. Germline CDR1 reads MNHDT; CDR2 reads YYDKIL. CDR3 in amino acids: CASSRDRTSNTEVFF. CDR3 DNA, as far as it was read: TGTGCTAGCAGTAGAGATCGGACATCAAACACA.